This entry is about one TCR beta chain. What it binds is unknown. The record originates from a study of shared clonotypes between healthy human individuals. Looking at the study overall: A couple of female and a few male donors aged 18 to 49 were enrolled.

Assay execution took place at the deep level. Here immunoSEQ multiplex PCR was the method, and the copy in TCRdb shows in-frame clones only, minus some. Of 2 million to 2.5 million clones detected, about 90% appear once; the ten largest clones hold 0.37%. CD4+ cell separation produced CD45RA+ naive and CD45RA-negative memory subsets. V shed 5 bases and J shed 0 bases, with 14 bases lying between them. Germline CDR1 is MDHEN and CDR2 is SYDVKM. The CDR3 has 15 residues. The study's findings and limits: Non-shared clonotypes had lower generation probabilities than those shared by all four donors.

This TCR derives from a man aged 18-30 years in good health. Some clones in this sample may be carry-over from other donors' samples. The chain couples TRBV28 to TRBJ2-7; D is possibly TRBD2 (5 bases). The sequencing input was naive CD4+ T cells from PBMCs. Documented subset: CD45RA+ positively selected. CDR3 in DNA: TGTGCCAGCAGTCAACTAGTGACGCCCTCCTACGAGCAGTACTTC. Protein: CASSQLVTPSYEQYF.